This TCR beta chain is from a study of T-cell reconstitution after alpha-beta-depleted transplantation in children. The CDR3 has 18 residues. The germline CDR1 and CDR2 sequences are SGHVS and FQNEAQ. After removal of 5 bases from V and 0 bases from J, the junction contained 9 bases not matched to a gene. Molecular barcoding with unique molecular identifiers was used for the TCRbeta library. TCRdb fed the PCR reads into MiXCR, producing one record per CDR3 protein. The table has around 500,000 distinct CDR3 sequences, approximately 12% seen once; the top ten hold about 5.4%. The sequenced sample was PBMCs from the stem cell graft donor, obtained from the stem cell graft. This receptor was identified in a human donor who donated a stem cell graft to a child with combined immunodeficiency. The J gene is TRBJ2-1, the V gene TRBV7-8; 11 bases line up with TRBD2. CDR3 loop: CASSTASGRHNSYNEQFF. CDR3 nucleotide sequence: TGTGCCAGCAGCACAGCTAGCGGGAGGCACAACTCCTACAATGAGCAGTTCTTC.